What follows are 19 T cell receptor beta chains derived from one specimen sequenced in a study of blood T cell repertoires in COVID-19. Only in-frame clones appear in the TCRdb table, and some are missing; sequencing was by immunoSEQ multiplex PCR. Of about 160,000 clones listed, roughly 88% are singletons. Sequenced input: peripheral blood. These receptors were obtained from an elderly woman with active or convalescent COVID-19.

The genes are TRBV7-2 and TRBJ2-7; 7 nucleotides match TRBD1. The CDR3 covers 14 residues. V lost 1 base and J lost 5; bases outside the gene matches: 5. Germline V CDR1 and CDR2: SGHTA, FQGNSA. CDR3 DNA sequence: TGTGCCAGCAGCTTAGAAGGGGGCGGGCACGAGCAGTACTTC. This codes for CASSLEGGGHEQYF.

The chain is built from TRBV5-6 and TRBJ1-4, with 7 bases lining up with TRBD1. There are 14 residues in the CDR3. CDR1 and CDR2 (germline): SGHDT, YYEEEE. Losses at the gene ends were 4 bases for V and 3 bases for J; bases not matched to a gene: 3. The CDR3 nucleotides read TGTGCCAGCAGCCGAGGACAGGCTAATGAAAAACTGTTTTTT. Translating gives CASSRGQANEKLFF.

There are a few counts of this clone. The chain couples TRBV19 to TRBJ1-2, with TRBD1 matching over 7 bases. The junction had 14 bases not matched to a gene; V was cut back by 7 bases and J by 0 bases. Germline lookup yields CDR1 LNHDA and CDR2 SQIVND (reference sequence). CDR3 length: 17 residues. The CDR3 DNA sequence: TGTGCCAGTACCGCTCTGGTAGGAACAGGGGCTAACTATGGCTACACCTTC. Protein product: CASTALVGTGANYGYTF.

The genes are TRBV19 and TRBJ1-2; 7 bases align to TRBD1. The V segment lost 5 bases and the J segment 5 bases; nucleotides outside the gene matches: 11. CDR1 is LNHDA, CDR2 SQIVND, per germline (reference sequence). The CDR3 extends over 15 amino acids. Written as DNA, the CDR3 is TGTGCCAGTAGTCTCTCCGGGACAGCTCCTTATGGCTACACCTTC. Protein: CASSLSGTAPYGYTF.

In this sample, this clone turned up once. The CDR3 spells CASSSTGTGQPQHF. CDR3 DNA sequence: TGTGCCAGCAGCTCGACAGGGACGGGTCAGCCCCAGCATTTT. The rearrangement joins TRBV11-3 to TRBJ1-5; 7 nucleotides align to TRBD1. V shed 4 bases and J 6 bases; nucleotides not matched to a gene: 6. This CDR3 is 14 amino acids long. From germline, CDR1 is SGHNT and CDR2 YENEEA.

The CDR3 nucleotides are TGCAGCGTTGAAAGGGACACTGGGTACAATGAGCAGTTCTTC. This translates into CSVERDTGYNEQFF. The rearrangement uses TRBV29-1 and TRBJ2-1; weak D call: TRBD1 (6 bases). This CDR3 is built from 14 residues. The germline V gene encodes CDR1 SQVTM and CDR2 ANQGSEA. V shed 2 bases and J shed 4 bases, with 12 bases lying between them.

CDR3 residues: CASSIDRGNEKLFF. The CDR3 bases are TGTGCCAGCAGTATCGACAGGGGAAACGAAAAACTGTTTTTT. V is TRBV2 and J is TRBJ1-4; 8 bases are shared with TRBD1. Trimming removed 5 bases from V and 8 bases from J; junction bases left unmatched: 7. CDR1 is SNHLY and CDR2 is FYNNEI in the germline V gene. CDR3 length equals 14 residues.

V usage is TRBV5-1 and J usage is TRBJ1-2, with D perhaps matching TRBD1 (6 bases). Germline CDR1 reads SGHRS; CDR2 reads YFSETQ. The CDR3 has 14 amino acids. The V and J ends lost 0 bases and 5 bases respectively, with 11 bases between them. The CDR3 DNA follows: TGCGCCAGCAGCTTGGGACAGGCGGAATATGGCTACACCTTC. It encodes CASSLGQAEYGYTF.

The chain has TRBV2 and TRBJ1-3; tentative D call: TRBD1 (5 bases). V gave up 6 bases and J gave up 0 bases, with 15 bases separating them. Germline V lookup: CDR1 SNHLY, CDR2 FYNNEI. The CDR3 is 16 residues long. The CDR3 loop reads CASRDPGLYSGNTIYF. The CDR3 nucleotides are TGTGCCAGCAGAGACCCGGGACTCTACTCTGGAAACACCATATATTTT.

This chain connects TRBV15 to TRBJ1-3; D not resolved. Trimming removed 3 bases from V and 4 bases from J, with 4 bases in between. The CDR3 length is 12 residues. Germline assignment: CDR1 LNHNV and CDR2 YYDKDF (reference sequence). In nucleotides, the CDR3 is TGTGCCACCAGCAGTCAAGGAAACACCATATATTTT. Protein: CATSSQGNTIYF.

CDR3 region: CASSLDREDTEAFF. CDR3 coding DNA: TGTGCCAGCAGTCTGGACAGGGAAGACACTGAAGCTTTCTTT. The chain carries TRBV6-5 and TRBJ1-1; the match to TRBD1 covers 8 bases. The germline V gene encodes CDR1 MNHEY and CDR2 SVGAGI. This CDR3 is 14 amino acids long. With 5 bases clipped from V and 3 bases from J, the junction kept 5 bases outside the gene matches.

The CDR3, as DNA: TGTGCCAGCAGCTTAGGGCGAGGGCTCCGGAAGGAAAAACTGTTTTTT. It encodes CASSLGRGLRKEKLFF. J is TRBJ1-4 and V is TRBV7-2, with D hard to call. V was pared by 1 base and J by 8 bases, with 17 bases between. The germline V gene encodes CDR1 SGHTA and CDR2 FQGNSA. CDR3 length: 16 residues.

This chain connects TRBV28 to TRBJ1-2; D not certain. V lost 4 bases, J lost 0 bases, and 9 bases lay in between. The V gene's germline CDR1 is MDHEN and CDR2 SYDVKM. The CDR3 consists of 14 residues. The CDR3 is CASSYTAPNYGYTF. The CDR3 DNA is TGTGCCAGCAGTTACACAGCTCCTAACTATGGCTACACCTTC.

V is TRBV9 and J is TRBJ1-5; D ambiguous. CDR1 and CDR2 from the germline V gene are SGDLS and YYNGEE. The length of the CDR3 is 14 residues. Deletions cut 0 bases from V and 7 bases from J, with 11 bases between. The CDR3 loop reads CASSVGEGSQPQHF. DNA for the CDR3: TGTGCCAGCAGCGTAGGCGAGGGATCCCAGCCCCAGCATTTT. The full variable domain, in which reference TRBV9 and TRBJ1-5 provide the parts outside the CDR3, is DSGVTQTPKHLITATGQRVTLRCSPRSGDLSVYWYQQSLDQGLQFLIQYYNGEERAKGNILERFSAQQFPDLHSELNLSSLELGDSALYFCASSVGEGSQPQHFGDGTRLSIL.

The chain combines TRBV4-3 with TRBJ1-4, with 12 nucleotides matching TRBD1. The CDR3 is 19 amino acids. With 0 bases clipped from V and 2 bases from J, the junction kept 7 bases outside the gene matches. Germline CDR1 reads LGHNA; CDR2 reads YSLEER. The CDR3 bases are TGCGCCAGCAGCCAAGATCGGGGCGGGACAGGGGGCACTAATGAAAAACTGTTTTTT. It is translated as CASSQDRGGTGGTNEKLFF.

The genes are TRBV7-9 and TRBJ1-1; 12 nucleotides match TRBD1. Germline values: CDR1 SEHNR, CDR2 FQNEAQ (reference sequence). J lost 6 bases, V lost 7 bases, and 12 bases had no gene match. The CDR3 loop spans 16 amino acids. The DNA for the CDR3 is TGTGCCAGCAACTTTCCGGGACAGGGGGCCCATTCTGAAGCTTTCTTT. This translates into CASNFPGQGAHSEAFF.

This chain uses TRBV5-5 with TRBJ2-5; 9 bases map to TRBD1. The CDR3 length is 15 residues. Per the germline V gene, CDR1 is SGHKS and CDR2 is YYEKEE (reference sequence). Losses at the gene ends were 4 bases for V and 1 base for J; bases not matched to a gene: 5. Here the CDR3 DNA reads TGTGCCAGCAGCCCGACAGGGGGAACCCAAGAGACCCAGTACTTC. The encoded protein is CASSPTGGTQETQYF.

J is TRBJ2-3 and V is TRBV7-9; TRBD2 is a possible D gene (6 bases). Germline V gene data show CDR1 as SEHNR and CDR2 as FQNEAQ (reference sequence). V was trimmed by 1 base and J by 3 bases, leaving 14 bases between them. This CDR3 comprises 16 residues. The CDR3: CASSLDRGWTTDTQYF. The CDR3 bases are TGTGCCAGCAGCTTAGATCGGGGGTGGACTACAGATACGCAGTATTTT.

V and J are TRBV9 and TRBJ2-7; D possibly corresponds to TRBD1 (5 bases). Deletions cut 3 bases from V and 2 bases from J, with 15 bases between. Germline V gene lookup returns CDR1 SGDLS and CDR2 YYNGEE. This CDR3 comprises 15 residues. The CDR3 sequence: CASSARGQGPYEQYF. DNA for the CDR3: TGTGCCAGCAGCGCCCGTGGGCAGGGCCCCTACGAGCAGTACTTC.